The TCR beta chain described here comes from a study of T cells expressing NK-cell markers. The CDR3 is 11 residues long. CDR1 and CDR2 (germline): SEHNR, FQNEAQ (reference sequence). Findings and limits, study-wide: What remained unclear was the HCMV specificity of expanded NKG2C+ T cell clones. In roughly six donors, dominant NKG2C+ clonotypes were roughly 1.0-8% of CD8+ T cells.

Concerning this clonotype itself: As yet, its antigen is unknown.

It was by 5'RACE template switching with UMIs that TCR beta cDNA was made. From its re-call of the 5' RACE reads, TCRdb lists each CDR3 protein once, without DNA. The sample table includes about 370,000 distinct CDR3 sequences. Sequenced sample: blood T cells: a sorted CD56 or NKG2C T cell subset, CD4+ or CD8+ T cells, or bulk PBMC T cells (not recorded which). The receptor comes from a woman between 50 and 59 years old in good health. The V gene is TRBV7-9, the J gene TRBJ2-1. CDR3 residues: CASSFIREQFF.